This TCR beta chain came from a study of CD8 T cells in Susac syndrome. Study conclusions and caveats: In its TCR sequencing and HLA analysis, the study acknowledged that the number of individuals was relatively small.

With random hexamers, reverse transcription was performed on about 0.5 to 1 ug of RNA. An immunoSEQ multiplex PCR amplified TCR beta CDR3 over 54 Vbeta and 13 Jbeta. TCRdb re-called the immunoSEQ multiplex PCR reads with MiXCR, one entry per CDR3 protein. The data contain roughly 180,000 distinct CDR3 sequences, about 95% of them singletons. On this clonotype itself: Its matching antigen is unknown.

Sequencing of TCR beta was performed on blood CD8+ T cells and on blood CD4+ T cells. FACS enriched CD8+ TEMRA cells, while bulk CD8+ and CD4+ were negatively isolated. Sequencing input: CD4+ T cells from PBMCs. The clonotype was recovered from a human donor in good health.

The CDR3 DNA follows: TGTGCCAGCAGCCAAGGGACGACCGAGACCCAGTACTTC. The encoded protein is CASSQGTTETQYF. The chain has TRBV3-1 and TRBJ2-5; unclear D gene. This CDR3 is 13 amino acids long. The ends were cut back, 1 base at V and 5 bases at J, with 8 bases in the middle. Germline V gene sequence: CDR1 LGHDT, CDR2 YNNKEL (reference sequence).